This TCR beta chain came from a study of cytomegalovirus exposure and HLA in healthy donors. The PCR ran on 60 Vbeta and 13 Jbeta primers. The assay was immunoSEQ multiplex PCR, and TCRdb's table has in-frame clones only and misses some. Of about 160,000 clones in the sample, roughly 80% were seen once. The receptor's source is a male donor in good health and CMV-seropositive. Input material: PBMCs.

Written as DNA, the CDR3 is TGTGCCAGCAGCGAGCCGACTAGCGGGGGGCAAGAGATGGCCCAGTACTTC. Translation: CASSEPTSGGQEMAQYF. The gene calls are TRBV9 and TRBJ2-5, with 13 bases matching TRBD2. The germline CDR1 and CDR2 sequences are SGDLS and YYNGEE. The length of the CDR3 is 17 residues. With V trimmed by 3 bases and J by 9 bases, 14 bases remained unmatched.